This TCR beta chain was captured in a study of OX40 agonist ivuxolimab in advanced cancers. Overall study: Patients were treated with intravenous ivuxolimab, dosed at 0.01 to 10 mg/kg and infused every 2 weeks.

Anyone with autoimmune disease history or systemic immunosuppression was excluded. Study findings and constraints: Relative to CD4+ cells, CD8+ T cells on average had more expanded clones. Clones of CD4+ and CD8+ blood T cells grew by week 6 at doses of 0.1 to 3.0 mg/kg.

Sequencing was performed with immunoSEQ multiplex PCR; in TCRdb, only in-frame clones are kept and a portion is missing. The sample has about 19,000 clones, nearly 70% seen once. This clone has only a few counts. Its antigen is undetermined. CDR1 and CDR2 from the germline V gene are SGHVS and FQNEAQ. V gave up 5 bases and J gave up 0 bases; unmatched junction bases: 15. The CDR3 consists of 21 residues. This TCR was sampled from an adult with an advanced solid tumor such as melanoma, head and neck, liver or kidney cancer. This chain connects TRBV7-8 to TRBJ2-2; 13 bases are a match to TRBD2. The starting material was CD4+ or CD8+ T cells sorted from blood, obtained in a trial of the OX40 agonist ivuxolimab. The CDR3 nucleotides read TGTGCCAGCAGCGCCCGACTAGCGGGGGGTCTCCAGTACGCGAACACCGGGGAGCTGTTTTTT. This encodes CASSARLAGGLQYANTGELFF.